The 8 T cell receptor beta chains presented below share a single source sample, sequenced in a study of blood T cell repertoires in COVID-19. Produced via immunoSEQ multiplex PCR; TCRdb's table is partial and in-frame only. The sample has roughly 96,000 clones; roughly 80% are singletons. Sequenced sample: peripheral blood. Receptors were obtained from a man older than 75 with acute or convalescent COVID-19.

The gene calls are TRBV4-3 and TRBJ2-3, with 11 positions matching TRBD2. Germline lookup yields CDR1 LGHNA and CDR2 YSLEER. V gave up 6 bases and J gave up 3 bases; unmatched junction bases: 5. CDR3 size: 15 residues. CDR3 protein: CASRELAGVTDTQYF. In nucleotides, the CDR3 is TGCGCCAGCAGAGAACTAGCGGGAGTTACAGATACGCAGTATTTT.

The chain combines TRBV9 with TRBJ2-7; D perhaps matches TRBD2 (5 bases). The germline gives CDR1 SGDLS, CDR2 YYNGEE. This CDR3 contains 13 residues. The V end lost 0 bases, the J end lost 3 bases, and 7 bases lay between the germline ends. The CDR3 nucleotides read TGTGCCAGCAGCGTAGACGGGAACTACGAGCAGTACTTC. Its translation: CASSVDGNYEQYF.

This clone was found a few times. This chain links TRBV19 with TRBJ1-6, with D maybe TRBD1 (5 bases). The CDR3 length is 13 residues. V lost 11 bases, J lost 5 bases, and 13 bases lay in between. Germline CDR1 is LNHDA and CDR2 is SQIVND (reference sequence). This CDR3 is CAGGTDHNSPLHF. CDR3 nucleotide sequence: TGTGCCGGGGGGACCGACCATAATTCACCCCTCCACTTT.

The gene calls are TRBV27 and TRBJ2-4; the match to TRBD1 covers 10 bases. The germline CDR1 and CDR2 sequences are MNHEY and SMNVEV (reference sequence). This CDR3 contains 12 residues. The V and J ends lost 6 bases and 9 bases, in that order; junction bases with no gene match: 2. CDR3: CASRDRGSIQYF. The DNA for the CDR3 is TGTGCCAGCAGGGACAGGGGGAGCATTCAGTACTTC.

This chain connects TRBV19 to TRBJ1-5, with D tentatively TRBD1 (6 bases). The CDR3 has 14 amino acids. Germline CDR1 and CDR2: LNHDA and SQIVND (reference sequence). V lost 8 bases to trimming and J lost 4 bases, with 15 bases between them. This CDR3 is CASSADRPNQPQHF. The CDR3 nucleotides read TGTGCCAGTTCTGCGGACAGACCAAATCAGCCCCAGCATTTT.

This chain joins TRBV7-2 and TRBJ2-3, with D uncertain. The ends were cut back, 1 base at V and 1 base at J, with 3 bases in the middle. CDR3 length: 13 residues. CDR1 and CDR2 from the germline V gene are SGHTA and FQGNSA. The CDR3 bases are TGTGCCAGCAGCTTAGTCGGCACAGATACGCAGTATTTT. Residues: CASSLVGTDTQYF.

The V gene is TRBV11-2, the J gene TRBJ1-1; no clear D gene. This CDR3 is built from 13 residues. The germline V and J ends were trimmed by 5 bases and 1 base, with 8 bases remaining between them. Germline V gene sequence: CDR1 SGHAT, CDR2 FQNNGV. The CDR3 coding sequence is TGTGCCAGCAGCCCAGTTTCGAACACTGAAGCTTTCTTT. The encoded protein is CASSPVSNTEAFF.

In this sample, this clone turned up once. The J gene is TRBJ2-7, the V gene TRBV5-1; 8 bases agree with TRBD1. Germline lookup yields CDR1 SGHRS and CDR2 YFSETQ. The CDR3 totals 17 residues. V trimming: 1 base; J trimming: 2 bases; junction bases outside the gene matches: 11. The CDR3 here is CASSLRVKDRAPYEQYF. The CDR3 coding sequence is TGCGCCAGCAGCTTGAGGGTAAAGGACAGGGCCCCCTACGAGCAGTACTTC.